This is a list of T cell receptor beta chains from one sample in a study of T cells after yellow fever vaccination. TCRdb re-called the 5' RACE reads with MiXCR, one entry per CDR3 protein. Here the sample spans a few hundred thousand distinct CDR3 sequences, around 5.3% being singletons. The sample was CD4+ T cells sorted from PBMCs, taken on the day of the yellow fever booster vaccination. The receptor set was obtained from a man aged 18 to 29 who received the YFV17D yellow fever vaccine. Both conserved end residues are part of each CDR3. Each record gives: D gene, clone size, J gene, V gene, CDR3 DNA, CDR3 protein. D genes are given only for firm matches. Some rows mark clone size as missing; the rest say once, few, many or name a class of expanded clone.

>.|few|TRBJ1-1|TRBV12-3/TRBV12-4
TGTGCCAGCACCCCAGGGACGGTGAACACTGAAGCTTTCTTT
CASTPGTVNTEAFF
>.|many|TRBJ1-2|TRBV5-1
TGCGCCAGCAGCTTGAAAACAGGATATGGCTACACCTTC
CASSLKTGYGYTF
>.|many|TRBJ2-3|TRBV18
TGTGCCAGCTCACCATTTTCGGAGAGCACAGATACGCAGTATTTT
CASSPFSESTDTQYF
>.|many|TRBJ2-5|TRBV4-1
TGCGCCAGCAGCCAACAGTTAAGGGAGCGGGAGACCCAGTACTTC
CASSQQLRERETQYF
>TRBD2|many|TRBJ2-5|TRBV7-2
TGTGCCAGCAGCCGCGGGGGGGCCAGGCAAGAGACCCAGTACTTC
CASSRGGARQETQYF
>TRBD2|many|TRBJ2-3|TRBV10-1
TGCGCCAGCAGTCCCGGGGGGGCGCGCACAGATACGCAGTATTTT
CASSPGGARTDTQYF
>.|.|TRBJ2-3|TRBV15
TGTGCCACCAGCGGAAGCGATACGCAGTATTTT
CATSGSDTQYF
>.|many|TRBJ2-5|TRBV11-2
TGTGCCAGCAGTTCGTCCTACCCAGGGCACCAAGAGACCCAGTACTTC
CASSSSYPGHQETQYF
>.|many|TRBJ1-2|TRBV5-1
TGCGCCAGCAGCTTGGCCCAGGAGCAGTATGGCTACACCTTC
CASSLAQEQYGYTF
>TRBD1|few|TRBJ2-3|TRBV7-9
TGTGCCAGCAGCGTACGGGACAGCCGCACAGATACGCAGTATTTT
CASSVRDSRTDTQYF
>.|many|TRBJ2-5|TRBV6-5
TGTGCCAGCAGTTACTCGAGATTCGAATTACAAGAGACCCAGTACTTC
CASSYSRFELQETQYF
>.|many|TRBJ2-5|TRBV14
TGTGCCAGCAGCCAAGACCCACTCATCCGGGAGACCCAGTACTTC
CASSQDPLIRETQYF
>.|few|TRBJ1-1|TRBV5-1
TGCGCCAGCAGCTTGTTCGACAGGTCGAATACTGAAGCTTTCTTT
CASSLFDRSNTEAFF
>.|few|TRBJ1-6|TRBV6-5
TGTGCCAGCAGCCTCTTGGATTCGACCGCACCCCTCCACTTT
CASSLLDSTAPLHF
>.|many|TRBJ2-7|TRBV5-1
TGCGCCAGCAGCAGCCGGGACACCGCCTACGAGCAGTACTTC
CASSSRDTAYEQYF
>.|.|TRBJ1-1|TRBV5-5
TGTGCCAGCAGCTTGGTCCCAGGACCTGCTGAAGCTTTCTTT
CASSLVPGPAEAFF
>.|.|TRBJ2-1|TRBV6-5
TGTGCCAGCAGCCGCTCACTCCGGGACGGGAAATACAATGAGCAGTTCTTC
CASSRSLRDGKYNEQFF
>TRBD2|.|TRBJ2-1|TRBV7-2
TGTGCCAGCAGCTCTTCAGCGGGGGGGGTCCACAATGAGCAGTTCTTC
CASSSSAGGVHNEQFF
>.|.|TRBJ1-2|TRBV9
TGTGCCAGCAGTCCAACCGGAGGGAGCTATGGCTACACCTTC
CASSPTGGSYGYTF
>.|few|TRBJ1-1|TRBV6-5
TGTGCCAGCAGTTACTCCGCTATGAACACTGAAGCTTTCTTT
CASSYSAMNTEAFF
>.|many|TRBJ2-3|TRBV4-1
TGCGCCAGCAGCGGGGGCGCAGGGGATACGCAGTATTTT
CASSGGAGDTQYF
>.|.|TRBJ2-3|TRBV5-4
TGTGCCAGCAGCTTCCAGGTGGGGGCAGATACGCAGTATTTT
CASSFQVGADTQYF
>.|few|TRBJ2-2|TRBV7-3
TGTGCCAGCAGCTTAAAGGCAGGGGTCGGGGAGCTGTTTTTT
CASSLKAGVGELFF
>.|.|TRBJ1-2|TRBV2
TGTGCCAGCAGTGGACCGTCTTGGGGAGGCTACACCTTC
CASSGPSWGGYTF
>TRBD1|many|TRBJ1-5|TRBV12-3/TRBV12-4
TGTGCCAGCAGTTTAGCGGGGACAGTTCAGCCCCAGCATTTT
CASSLAGTVQPQHF
>.|few|TRBJ1-5|TRBV19
TGTGCCAGTAGTATATATGGAATGGGACGGACAAATCAGCCCCAGCATTTT
CASSIYGMGRTNQPQHF